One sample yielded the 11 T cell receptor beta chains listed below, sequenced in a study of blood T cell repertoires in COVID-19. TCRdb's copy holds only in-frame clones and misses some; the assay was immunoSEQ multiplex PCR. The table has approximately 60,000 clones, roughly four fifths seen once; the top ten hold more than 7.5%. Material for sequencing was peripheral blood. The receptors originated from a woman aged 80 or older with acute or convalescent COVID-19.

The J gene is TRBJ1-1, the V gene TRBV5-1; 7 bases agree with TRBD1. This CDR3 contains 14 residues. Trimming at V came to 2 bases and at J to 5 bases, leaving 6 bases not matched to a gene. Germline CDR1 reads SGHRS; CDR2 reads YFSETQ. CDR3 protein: CASSLRGGRTEAFF. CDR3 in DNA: TGCGCCAGCAGCTTAAGAGGGGGCAGGACTGAAGCTTTCTTT.

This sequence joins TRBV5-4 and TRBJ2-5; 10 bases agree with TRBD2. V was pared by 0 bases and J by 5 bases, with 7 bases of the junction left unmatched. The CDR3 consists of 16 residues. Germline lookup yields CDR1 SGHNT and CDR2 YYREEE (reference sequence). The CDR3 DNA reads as TGTGCCAGCAGCTTGGCCCAGCGGGGGGGCGTTGAGACCCAGTACTTC. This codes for CASSLAQRGGVETQYF.

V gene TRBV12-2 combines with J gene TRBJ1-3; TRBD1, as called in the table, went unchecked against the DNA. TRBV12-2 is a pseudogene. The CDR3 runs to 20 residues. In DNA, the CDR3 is TGTGCAAGTCGCTTAGCGTTCCGGGACAGGGACAAGAGGGCGGGAAACACCATATATTTT. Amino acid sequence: CASRLAFRDRDKRAGNTIYF.

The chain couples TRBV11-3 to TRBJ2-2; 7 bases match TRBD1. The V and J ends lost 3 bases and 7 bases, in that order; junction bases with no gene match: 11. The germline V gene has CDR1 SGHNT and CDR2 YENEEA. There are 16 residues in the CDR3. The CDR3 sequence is CASSFSPGRGNGELFF. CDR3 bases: TGTGCCAGCAGCTTTTCCCCTGGCAGGGGGAACGGGGAGCTGTTTTTT.

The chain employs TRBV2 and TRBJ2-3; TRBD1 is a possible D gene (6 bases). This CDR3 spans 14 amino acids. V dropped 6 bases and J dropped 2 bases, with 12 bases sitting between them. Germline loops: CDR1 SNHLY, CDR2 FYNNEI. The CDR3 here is CASRERGYTDTQYF. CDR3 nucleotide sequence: TGTGCCAGCAGGGAAAGGGGGTACACAGATACGCAGTATTTT.

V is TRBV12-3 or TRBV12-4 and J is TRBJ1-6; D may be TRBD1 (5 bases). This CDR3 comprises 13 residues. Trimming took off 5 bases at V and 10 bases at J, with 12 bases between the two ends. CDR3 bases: TGTGCCAGCAGTCAAAGCCGACAGTCACCCCTCCACTTT. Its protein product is CASSQSRQSPLHF.

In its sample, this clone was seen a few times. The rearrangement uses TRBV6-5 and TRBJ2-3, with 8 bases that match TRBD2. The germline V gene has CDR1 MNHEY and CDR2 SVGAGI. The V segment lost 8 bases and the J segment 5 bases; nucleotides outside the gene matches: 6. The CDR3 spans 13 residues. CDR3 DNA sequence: TGTGCCAGCGGGGGGACTAGACGAGATACGCAGTATTTT. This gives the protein CASGGTRRDTQYF.

CDR3 residues: CASIPSGRPYEQYF. CDR3 in DNA: TGTGCCAGCATCCCTAGCGGGAGGCCCTACGAGCAGTACTTC. This chain uses TRBV6-5 with TRBJ2-7; 11 positions agree with TRBD2. This CDR3 has 14 residues. Per germline, CDR1 MNHEY and CDR2 SVGAGI. V lost 7 bases, J lost 2 bases, and 4 bases stayed unmatched.

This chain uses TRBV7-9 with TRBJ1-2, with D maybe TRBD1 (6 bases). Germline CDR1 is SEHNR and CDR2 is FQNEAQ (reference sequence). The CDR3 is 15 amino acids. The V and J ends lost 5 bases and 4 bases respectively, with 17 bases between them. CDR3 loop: CASSPNTDRGYGYTF. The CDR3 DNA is TGTGCCAGCAGCCCGAATACGGACAGAGGCTATGGCTACACCTTC. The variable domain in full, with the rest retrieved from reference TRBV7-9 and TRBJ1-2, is DTGVSQNPRHKITKRGQNVTFRCDPISEHNRLYWYRQTLGQGPEFLTYFQNEAQLEKSRLLSDRFSAERPKGSFSTLEIQRTEQGDSAMYLCASSPNTDRGYGYTFGSGTRLTVV.

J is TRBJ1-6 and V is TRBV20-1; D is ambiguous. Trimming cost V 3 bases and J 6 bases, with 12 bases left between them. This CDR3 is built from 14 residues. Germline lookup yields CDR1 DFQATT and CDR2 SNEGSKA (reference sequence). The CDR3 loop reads CSASQARGNSPLHF. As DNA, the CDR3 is TGCAGTGCTAGTCAGGCCCGGGGTAATTCACCCCTCCACTTT.

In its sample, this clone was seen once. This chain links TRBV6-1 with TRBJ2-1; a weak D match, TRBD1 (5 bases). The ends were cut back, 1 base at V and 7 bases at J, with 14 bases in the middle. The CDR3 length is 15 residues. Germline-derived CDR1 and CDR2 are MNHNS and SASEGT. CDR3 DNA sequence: TGTGCCAGCAGTGAAGAGGGGCGGTTGAGGAATGAGCAGTTCTTC. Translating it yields CASSEEGRLRNEQFF.